The clone carrying this T cell receptor beta chain was found a few times. The CDR3 runs 16 residues. Germline values: CDR1 DFQATT, CDR2 SNEGSKA (reference sequence). The data belong to a study of blood T cells in healthy people across ages. It was with a sample-barcoded 5' primer and a J-beta primer mix that a second PCR of roughly 6 to 12 cycles was run. Tags on each cDNA molecule came from a template-switch adaptor with 12 random nucleotides. In TCRdb, the 5' RACE reads were re-called with MiXCR into one record per CDR3 protein. The table includes hundreds of thousands of distinct CDR3 sequences, more than 20% detected once. The data also belong to a second study, concerning T cells of mothers and their children.

The chain employs TRBV20-1 and TRBJ2-5; the D gene could be TRBD1 or TRBD2 (5 bases each). The end of the DNA is better explained by TRBJ2-7, so the J call may be wrong. Material for sequencing was blood. The receptor was isolated from a boy between 10 and 17 years old in good health. This CDR3 is CSARDRVIGTNYEQYF. As DNA, the CDR3 is TGCAGTGCTAGAGATAGGGTCATCGGGACCAACTACGAGCAGTACTTC.